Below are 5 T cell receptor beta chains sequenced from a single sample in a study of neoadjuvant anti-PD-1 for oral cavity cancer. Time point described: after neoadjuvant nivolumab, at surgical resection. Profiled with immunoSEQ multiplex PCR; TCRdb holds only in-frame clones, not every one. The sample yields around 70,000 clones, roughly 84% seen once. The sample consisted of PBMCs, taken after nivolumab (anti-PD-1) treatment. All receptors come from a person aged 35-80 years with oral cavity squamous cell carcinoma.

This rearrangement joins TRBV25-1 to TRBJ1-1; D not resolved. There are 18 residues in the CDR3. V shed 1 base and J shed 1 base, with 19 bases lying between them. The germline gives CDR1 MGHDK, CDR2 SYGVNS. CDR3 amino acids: CASSEWGTDPRSNTEAFF. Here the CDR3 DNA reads TGTGCCAGCAGTGAATGGGGTACTGACCCGAGATCGAACACTGAAGCTTTCTTT.

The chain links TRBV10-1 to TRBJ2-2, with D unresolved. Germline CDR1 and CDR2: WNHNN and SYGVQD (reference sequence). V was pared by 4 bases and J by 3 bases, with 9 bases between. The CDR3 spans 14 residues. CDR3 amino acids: CASSGTVYTGELFF. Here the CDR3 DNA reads TGCGCCAGCAGTGGCACAGTGTACACCGGGGAGCTGTTTTTT.

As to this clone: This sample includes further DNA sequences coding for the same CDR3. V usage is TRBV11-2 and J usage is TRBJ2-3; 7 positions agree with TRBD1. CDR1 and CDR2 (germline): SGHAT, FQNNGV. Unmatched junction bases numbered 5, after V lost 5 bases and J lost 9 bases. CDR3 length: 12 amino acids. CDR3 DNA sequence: TGTGCCAGCAGCCGAGACAGGGACACGCAGTATTTT. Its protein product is CASSRDRDTQYF.

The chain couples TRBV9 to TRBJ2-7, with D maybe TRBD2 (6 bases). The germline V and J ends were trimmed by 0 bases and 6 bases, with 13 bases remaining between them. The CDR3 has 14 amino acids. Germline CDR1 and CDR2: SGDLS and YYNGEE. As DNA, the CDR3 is TGTGCCAGCAGCGTAGCGCTAGCGAGCGCCGAGCAGTACTTC. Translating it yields CASSVALASAEQYF.

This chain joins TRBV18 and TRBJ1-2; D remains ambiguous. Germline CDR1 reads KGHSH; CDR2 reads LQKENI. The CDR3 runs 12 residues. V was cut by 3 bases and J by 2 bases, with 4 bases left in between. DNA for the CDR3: TGTGCCAGCTCACCTCCGAACTATGGCTACACCTTC. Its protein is CASSPPNYGYTF.